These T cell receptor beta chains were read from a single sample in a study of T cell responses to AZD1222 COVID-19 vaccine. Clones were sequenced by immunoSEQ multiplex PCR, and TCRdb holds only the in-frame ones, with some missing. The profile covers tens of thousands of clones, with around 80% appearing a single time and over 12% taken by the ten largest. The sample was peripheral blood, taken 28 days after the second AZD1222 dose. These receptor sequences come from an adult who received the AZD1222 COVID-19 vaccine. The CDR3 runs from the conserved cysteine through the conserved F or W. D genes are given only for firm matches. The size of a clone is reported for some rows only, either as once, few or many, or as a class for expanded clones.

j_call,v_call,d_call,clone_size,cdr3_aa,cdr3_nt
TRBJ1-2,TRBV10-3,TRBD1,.,CASGTGDGYTF,TGTGCCAGCGGGACAGGGGATGGCTACACCTTC
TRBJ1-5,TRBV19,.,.,CASTSFGGPQHF,TGTGCCAGTACGTCTTTCGGGGGGCCCCAGCATTTT
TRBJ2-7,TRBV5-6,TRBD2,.,CASRRRAGDSGGSSYEQYF,TGTGCCAGCAGACGACGGGCAGGGGATAGCGGGGGGAGCTCCTACGAGCAGTACTTC
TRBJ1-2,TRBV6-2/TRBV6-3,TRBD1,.,CASSLGQEGSYTF,TGTGCCAGCAGTCTCGGACAGGAAGGCTCCTACACCTTC
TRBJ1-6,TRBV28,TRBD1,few,CASSRTLTGAKNSPLHF,TGTGCCAGCAGCCGTACCTTGACAGGGGCTAAGAATTCACCCCTCCACTTT
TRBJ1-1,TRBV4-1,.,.,CASSQRRQVENAEAFF,TGCGCCAGCAGCCAGAGACGACAGGTAGAGAACGCTGAAGCTTTCTTT
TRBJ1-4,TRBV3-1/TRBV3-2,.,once,CASSQPGGNEKLFF,TGTGCCAGCAGCCAACCAGGCGGAAATGAAAAACTGTTTTTT
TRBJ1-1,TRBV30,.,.,CAWSIGGAFTEAFF,TGTGCCTGGAGCATCGGGGGGGCATTTACTGAAGCTTTCTTT
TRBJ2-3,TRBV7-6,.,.,CASSLGGQNTQYF,TGTGCCAGCAGCTTAGGTGGTCAAAATACGCAGTATTTT
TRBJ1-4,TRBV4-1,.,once,CASSQDVSGGEKLFF,TGCGCCAGCAGCCAAGACGTTTCCGGGGGCGAAAAACTGTTTTTT
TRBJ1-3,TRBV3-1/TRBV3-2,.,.,CASSSRGGNTIYF,TGTGCCAGCAGCTCTAGAGGGGGAAACACCATATATTTT
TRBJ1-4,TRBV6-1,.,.,CASSESITNEKLFF,TGTGCCAGCAGTGAATCAATAACTAATGAAAAACTGTTTTTT
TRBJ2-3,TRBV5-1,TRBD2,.,CASSSIGLAATDTQYF,TGCGCCAGCAGCTCGATCGGACTAGCGGCCACAGATACGCAGTATTTT
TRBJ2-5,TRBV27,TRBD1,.,CASSLLGQGGAQYF,TGTGCCAGCAGTTTATTGGGACAGGGGGGTGCCCAGTACTTC
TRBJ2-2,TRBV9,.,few,CASSVFYMGWGTGELFF,TGTGCCAGCAGCGTATTCTATATGGGGTGGGGCACCGGGGAGCTGTTTTTT
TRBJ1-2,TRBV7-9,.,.,CASSFSFGTSNYGYTF,TGTGCCAGCAGTTTTAGTTTTGGGACGTCTAACTATGGCTACACCTTC
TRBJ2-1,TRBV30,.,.,CAWSDRVRNEQFF,TGTGCCTGGAGTGACAGGGTGAGGAATGAGCAGTTCTTC
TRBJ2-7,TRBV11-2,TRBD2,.,CASSLVTSGGYEQYF,TGTGCCAGCAGCTTAGTGACTAGCGGGGGATACGAGCAGTACTTC
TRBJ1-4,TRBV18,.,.,CASSPSGVGGSEKLFF,TGTGCCAGCTCACCATCAGGGGTGGGGGGATCTGAAAAACTGTTTTTT
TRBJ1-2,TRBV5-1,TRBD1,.,CASREFPGQINYGYTF,TGCGCCAGCCGCGAATTCCCGGGACAGATAAACTATGGCTACACCTTC
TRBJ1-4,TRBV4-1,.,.,CASSQARTFLSEKLFF,TGCGCCAGCAGCCAAGCTAGGACATTTTTAAGTGAAAAACTGTTTTTT
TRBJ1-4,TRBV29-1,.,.,CSARGNNEKLFF,TGCAGCGCCCGGGGGAATAATGAAAAACTGTTTTTT
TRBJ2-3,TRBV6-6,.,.,CASRPELETDTQYF,TGTGCCAGCAGGCCCGAACTAGAAACAGATACGCAGTATTTT
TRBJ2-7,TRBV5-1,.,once,CASSLEVARAGEQYF,TGCGCCAGCAGCTTGGAGGTGGCCAGGGCCGGCGAGCAGTACTTC